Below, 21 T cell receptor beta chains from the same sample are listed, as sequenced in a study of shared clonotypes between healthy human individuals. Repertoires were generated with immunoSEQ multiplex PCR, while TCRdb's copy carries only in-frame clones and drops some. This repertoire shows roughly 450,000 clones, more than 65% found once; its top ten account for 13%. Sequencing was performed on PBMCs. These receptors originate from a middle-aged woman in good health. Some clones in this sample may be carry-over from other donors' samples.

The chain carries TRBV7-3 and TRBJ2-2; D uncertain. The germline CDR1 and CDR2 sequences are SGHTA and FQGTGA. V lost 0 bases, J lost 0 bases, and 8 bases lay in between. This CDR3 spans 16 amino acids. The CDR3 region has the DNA TGTGCCAGCAGCTTAACTACCAGAGCGAACACCGGGGAGCTGTTTTTT. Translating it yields CASSLTTRANTGELFF. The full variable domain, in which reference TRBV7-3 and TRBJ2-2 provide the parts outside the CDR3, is GAGVSQTPSNKVTEKGKYVELRCDPISGHTALYWYRQSLGQGPEFLIYFQGTGAADDSGLPNDRFFAVRPEGSVSTLKIQRTERGDSAVYLCASSLTTRANTGELFFGEGSRLTVL.

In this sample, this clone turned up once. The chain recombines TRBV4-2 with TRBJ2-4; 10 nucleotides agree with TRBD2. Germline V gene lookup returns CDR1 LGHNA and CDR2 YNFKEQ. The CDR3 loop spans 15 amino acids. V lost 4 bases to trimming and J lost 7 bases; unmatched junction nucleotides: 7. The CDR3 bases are TGTGCCAGCAGCCCCCTAGCGGGAGCGGGTAACATTCAGTACTTC. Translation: CASSPLAGAGNIQYF.

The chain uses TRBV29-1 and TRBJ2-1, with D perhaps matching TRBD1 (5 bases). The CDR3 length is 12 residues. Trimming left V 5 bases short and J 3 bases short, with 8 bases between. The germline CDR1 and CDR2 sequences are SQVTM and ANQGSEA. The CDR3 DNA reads TGCAGCGTTAAGGGGTTCTACAATGAGCAGTTCTTC. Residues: CSVKGFYNEQFF.

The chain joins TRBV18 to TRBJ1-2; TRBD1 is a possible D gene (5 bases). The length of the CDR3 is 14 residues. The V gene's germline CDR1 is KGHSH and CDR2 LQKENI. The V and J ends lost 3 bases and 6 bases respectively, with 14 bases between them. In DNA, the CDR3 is TGTGCCAGCTCACCGGAAAGAACGGGGGATGGCTACACCTTC. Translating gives CASSPERTGDGYTF.

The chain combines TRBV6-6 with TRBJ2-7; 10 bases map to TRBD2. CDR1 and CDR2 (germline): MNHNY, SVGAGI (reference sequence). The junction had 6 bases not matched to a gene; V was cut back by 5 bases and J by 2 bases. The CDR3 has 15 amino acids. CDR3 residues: CASSSSSGSTYEQYF. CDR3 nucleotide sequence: TGTGCCAGCAGTAGTTCTAGCGGGAGCACCTACGAGCAGTACTTC.

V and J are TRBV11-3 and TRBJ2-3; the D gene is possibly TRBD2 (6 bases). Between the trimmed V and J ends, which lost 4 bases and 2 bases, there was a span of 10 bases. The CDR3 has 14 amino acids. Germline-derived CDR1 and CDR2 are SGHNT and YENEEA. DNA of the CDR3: TGTGCCAGCAGCTACGGACTATTCACAGATACGCAGTATTTT. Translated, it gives CASSYGLFTDTQYF.

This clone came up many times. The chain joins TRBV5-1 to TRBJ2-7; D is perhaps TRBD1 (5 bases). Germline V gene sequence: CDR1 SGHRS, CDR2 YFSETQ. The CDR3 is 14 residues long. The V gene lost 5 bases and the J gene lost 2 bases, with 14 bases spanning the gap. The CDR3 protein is CASSYTGLPYEQYF. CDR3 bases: TGCGCCAGCAGTTACACAGGTCTTCCCTACGAGCAGTACTTC.

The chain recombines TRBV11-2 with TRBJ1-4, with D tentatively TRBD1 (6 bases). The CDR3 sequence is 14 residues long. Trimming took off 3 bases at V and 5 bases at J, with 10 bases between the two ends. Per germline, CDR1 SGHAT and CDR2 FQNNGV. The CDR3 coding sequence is TGTGCCAGCAGCTTGGACAGTCCGAATGAAAAACTGTTTTTT. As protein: CASSLDSPNEKLFF. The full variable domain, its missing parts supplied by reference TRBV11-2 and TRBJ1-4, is EAGVAQSPRYKIIEKRQSVAFWCNPISGHATLYWYQQILGQGPKLLIQFQNNGVVDDSQLPKDRFSAERLKGVDSTLKIQPAKLEDSAVYLCASSLDSPNEKLFFGSGTQLSVL.

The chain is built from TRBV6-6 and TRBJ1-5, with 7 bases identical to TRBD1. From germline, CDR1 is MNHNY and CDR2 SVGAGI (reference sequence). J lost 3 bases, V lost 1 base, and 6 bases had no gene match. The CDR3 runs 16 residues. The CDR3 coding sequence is TGTGCCAGCAGTTACTTCCGGGACAGACACAATCAGCCCCAGCATTTT. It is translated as CASSYFRDRHNQPQHF.

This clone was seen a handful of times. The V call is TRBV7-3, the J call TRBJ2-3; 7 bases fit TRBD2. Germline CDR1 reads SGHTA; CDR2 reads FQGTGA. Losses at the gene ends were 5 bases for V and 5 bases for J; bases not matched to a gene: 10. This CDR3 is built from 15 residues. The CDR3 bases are TGTGCCAGCAGCCCTTACGTGGGCGGGGGAGATACGCAGTATTTT. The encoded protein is CASSPYVGGGDTQYF.

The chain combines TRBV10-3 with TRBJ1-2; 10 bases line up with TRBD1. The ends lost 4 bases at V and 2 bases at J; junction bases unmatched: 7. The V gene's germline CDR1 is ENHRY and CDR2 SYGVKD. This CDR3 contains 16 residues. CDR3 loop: CAISGGDRGVNYGYTF. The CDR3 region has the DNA TGTGCCATCAGTGGGGGGGACAGGGGAGTGAACTATGGCTACACCTTC.

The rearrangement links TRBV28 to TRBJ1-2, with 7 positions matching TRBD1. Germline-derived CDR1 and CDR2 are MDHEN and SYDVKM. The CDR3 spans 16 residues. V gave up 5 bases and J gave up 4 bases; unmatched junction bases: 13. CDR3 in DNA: TGTGCCAGCAGTCCCCCCCGGACAGGACTAGGCTATGGCTACACCTTC. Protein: CASSPPRTGLGYGYTF.

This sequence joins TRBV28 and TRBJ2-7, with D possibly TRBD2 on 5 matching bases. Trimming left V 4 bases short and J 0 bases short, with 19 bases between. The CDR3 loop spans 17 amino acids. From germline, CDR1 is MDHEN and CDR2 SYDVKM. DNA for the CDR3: TGTGCCAGCAGTTCCCTATCGGTAGCGCCCTTCTCCTACGAGCAGTACTTC. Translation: CASSSLSVAPFSYEQYF.

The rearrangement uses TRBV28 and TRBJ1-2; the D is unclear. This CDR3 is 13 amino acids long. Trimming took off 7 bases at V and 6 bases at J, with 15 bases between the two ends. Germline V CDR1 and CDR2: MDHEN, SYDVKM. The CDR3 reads CASMEVSRDGYTF. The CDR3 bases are TGTGCCAGCATGGAGGTTTCAAGGGATGGCTACACCTTC.

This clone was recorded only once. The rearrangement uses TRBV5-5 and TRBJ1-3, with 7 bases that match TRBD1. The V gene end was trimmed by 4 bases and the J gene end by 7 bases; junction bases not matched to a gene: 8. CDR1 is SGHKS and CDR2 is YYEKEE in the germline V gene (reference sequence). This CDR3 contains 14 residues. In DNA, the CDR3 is TGTGCCAGCAGCACTACAGGGGCCGGGAACACCATATATTTT. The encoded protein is CASSTTGAGNTIYF.

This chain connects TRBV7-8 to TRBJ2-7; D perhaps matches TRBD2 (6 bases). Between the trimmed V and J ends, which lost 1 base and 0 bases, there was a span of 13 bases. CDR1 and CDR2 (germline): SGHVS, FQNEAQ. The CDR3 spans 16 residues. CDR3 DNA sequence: TGTGCCAGCAGCTTAGATTATAGCGGAAGCTCCTACGAGCAGTACTTC. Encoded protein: CASSLDYSGSSYEQYF. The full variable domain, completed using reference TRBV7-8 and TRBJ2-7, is GAGVSQSPRYKVAKRGQDVALRCDPISGHVSLFWYQQALGQGPEFLTYFQNEAQLDKSGLPSDRFFAERPEGSVSTLKIQRTQQEDSAVYLCASSLDYSGSSYEQYFGPGTRLTVT.

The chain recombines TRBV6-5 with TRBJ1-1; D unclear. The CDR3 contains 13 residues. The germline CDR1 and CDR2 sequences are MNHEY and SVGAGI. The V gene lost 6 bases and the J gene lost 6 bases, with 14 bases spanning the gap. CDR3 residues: CASSNLANAEAFF. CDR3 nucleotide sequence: TGTGCCAGCAGCAACCTTGCAAATGCTGAAGCTTTCTTT.

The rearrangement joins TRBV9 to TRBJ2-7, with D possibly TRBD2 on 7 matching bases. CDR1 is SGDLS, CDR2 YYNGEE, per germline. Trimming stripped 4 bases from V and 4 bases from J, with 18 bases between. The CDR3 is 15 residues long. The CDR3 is CASSRDVGGGYEQYF. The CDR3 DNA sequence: TGTGCCAGCAGCAGAGATGTGGGAGGGGGTTACGAGCAGTACTTC. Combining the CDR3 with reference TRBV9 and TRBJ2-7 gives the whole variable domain DSGVTQTPKHLITATGQRVTLRCSPRSGDLSVYWYQQSLDQGLQFLIQYYNGEERAKGNILERFSAQQFPDLHSELNLSSLELGDSALYFCASSRDVGGGYEQYFGPGTRLTVT.

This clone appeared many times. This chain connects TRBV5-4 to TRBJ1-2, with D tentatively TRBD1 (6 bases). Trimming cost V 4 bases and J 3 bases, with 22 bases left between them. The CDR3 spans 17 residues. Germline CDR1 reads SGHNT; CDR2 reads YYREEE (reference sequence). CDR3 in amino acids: CASSPGKGPSGDYGYTF. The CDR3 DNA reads TGTGCCAGCAGCCCAGGTAAAGGCCCGTCAGGGGACTATGGCTACACCTTC.

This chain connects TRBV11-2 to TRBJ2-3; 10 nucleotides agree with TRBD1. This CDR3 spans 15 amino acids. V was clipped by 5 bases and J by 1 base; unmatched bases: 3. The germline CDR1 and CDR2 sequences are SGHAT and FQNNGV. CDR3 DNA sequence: TGTGCCAGCAGCACAGGACAGGGGGGCACAGATACGCAGTATTTT. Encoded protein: CASSTGQGGTDTQYF.

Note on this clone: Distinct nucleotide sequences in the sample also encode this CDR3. The CDR3 spells CASSLTFAGEQFF. As DNA, the CDR3 is TGTGCCAGCAGCTTAACGTTTGCGGGTGAGCAGTTCTTC. The rearrangement joins TRBV7-3 to TRBJ2-1; possibly TRBD2 for D (5 bases). Trimming took 0 bases from V and 9 from J, leaving 9 bases between them. This CDR3 has 13 residues. Germline V lookup: CDR1 SGHTA, CDR2 FQGTGA.